The entry below describes one T cell receptor (beta chain). The antigen it recognizes is unknown. No qualities accompany the bases; no much larger clone lies one base away. Peripheral blood CD8+ and CD4+ T cells from healthy donors, Susac syndrome patients and multiple sclerosis patients were profiled using high-throughput TCR beta sequencing. Multiple sclerosis controls were treatment-naive patients with stable or active relapsing-remitting disease fulfilling revised McDonald criteria. CD8+ TEMRA cells were enriched by FACS, while bulk CD8+ and CD4+ T cells were purified by magnetic negative isolation. Blood was collected in EDTA tubes and processed within 24 hours, with PBMCs isolated through density gradient centrifugation. PBMCs intended for TCR sequencing were cryopreserved in liquid nitrogen and thawed later in a water bath at 37 degrees C. The sorted or isolated CD4+, CD8+ and CD8+ TEMRA cells had a purity of 90% or higher.

The data derive from a study of CD8 T cells in Susac syndrome (dated by TCRdb to the late 2010s). General notes on the study: Whether CD8+ T cell activation and differentiation in Susac syndrome was antigen driven was tested using repertoire sequencing. Clonality of the CD8+ T cell repertoire was compared between eleven to twelve healthy donors, some 14 Susac syndrome patients and about 15 multiple sclerosis patients.

Broader findings and caveats from the paper: The number of individuals in the TCR sequencing and HLA analysis was recognized as being relatively small.

RNA was extracted with the RNeasy kit and 0.5 to 1 ug was reverse transcribed using random hexamers. The immunoSEQ multiplex PCR assay, covering 54 Vbeta and 13 Jbeta segments, was used to amplify TCR beta CDR3 regions. Bias from PCR amplification was corrected by using a synthetic template baseline for primer optimization and for computational correction. Concerning the study's data processing: Reads were assigned to V, D and J genes according to IMGT and analyzed in immunoSEQ Analyzer, with only productive sequences retained. Clonality was computed as one minus Shannon entropy normalized by log2 of the number of productive unique sequences. For each patient and control, public and private clones were evaluated among the 100 most prevalent clones. Susac-specific clones were defined as absent from healthy and MS cohorts, 800 to 1,200 published viral clones and other ImmuneACCESS disease sequences. The public reads were reanalyzed by TCRdb: fastp trimming at Q25, MiXCR alignment, in-frame beta chains only. Each CDR3 protein appears once, grouped with its most common genes and DNA. None of the V and J calls come from the authors' own analysis; TCRdb made them. This sample comprises 250,000 to 300,000 distinct CDR3 sequences, about 88% of them detected only once. The ten largest clones add up to around 0.11% of the sample.

CDR3 length: 15 amino acids, cysteine to phenylalanine. The CDR3 DNA has 45 bases and is translated from base 1. For CDR1 and CDR2, the germline V gene (reference sequence) lists MNHEY and SMNVEV. V ends up 4 bases short and J 8 bases short, with an unmatched junction base count of 5. The sequence was collected from a human donor with multiple sclerosis. The V and J genes are TRBV27 and TRBJ2-2; 12 central nucleotides agree with TRBD2. The sample comprised CD8+ T cells from PBMCs. The DNA sequence reads TGTGCCAGCAGTTCACTAGCGGGAGGATTTGGGGAGCTGTTTTTT. It codes for CASSSLAGGFGELFF.